This T cell receptor (beta chain) was sequenced during a study of cytomegalovirus exposure and HLA in healthy donors. Study-wide findings and caveats: Several top significant clusters appeared, in a later analysis, to be linked to common viral pathogens. Some highly shared sequence variants likely arose as a pipeline artifact.

While unrecorded immune exposures were likely, the donors were nominally healthy when sampled. As for this clone: What it binds is unknown.

PCR used 60 Vbeta primers and 13 Jbeta primers. Data came from immunoSEQ multiplex PCR; TCRdb stores just in-frame clones and leaves some out. The data contain roughly 100,000 clones, around 86% of them singletons. Sequenced: PBMCs. The TCR was taken from a female donor in good health and CMV-seropositive.

CDR3 in DNA: TGTGCCAGTAGTATATTGGGAGCTTACGAGCAGTACTTC. Its protein product is CASSILGAYEQYF. The rearrangement links TRBV19 to TRBJ2-5; possible D gene TRBD2, 5 bases. The J call is in doubt because the DNA end fits TRBJ2-7 better. Germline V gene lookup returns CDR1 LNHDA and CDR2 SQIVND (reference sequence). CDR3 length equals 13 residues.